This T cell receptor beta chain came from a study of blood T cell repertoires in COVID-19. Study-level background: Sources were T cells, B-cell-depleted T cells, or PBMCs; the material itself was cDNA or gDNA.

Clones were read by immunoSEQ multiplex PCR, and TCRdb kept only the in-frame ones, dropping some. The sample holds some 400,000 clones; approximately 89% are singletons and the top ten take roughly a tenth. This clone showed up just once. Seattle participants joined during active infection and were tracked over time. CDR1 and CDR2 from the germline V gene are LNHNV and YYDKDF (reference sequence). V was trimmed by 3 bases and J by 2 bases, leaving 14 bases between them. The CDR3 consists of 16 residues. The sequencing sample was made of peripheral blood. The rearrangement joins TRBV15 to TRBJ2-1; a possible D gene is TRBD2 (5 bases). This receptor was obtained from a woman aged 25 to 39 with COVID-19, enrolled during active disease. The CDR3 DNA reads as TGTGCCACCAGCAGGGGGTCCACTAGACCCTACAATGAGCAGTTCTTC. Translated: CATSRGSTRPYNEQFF.